This TCR beta chain was captured in a study of technical replicates of blood from a handful of donors. Some clones are missing from TCRdb's copy, which holds only in-frame ones; the method was immunoSEQ multiplex PCR. The sample consists of tens of thousands of clones, 95% to 97% of them appearing once. Germline values: CDR1 LGHNT, CDR2 FRNRAP. The J segment lost 7 bases and the V segment lost 2 bases, leaving 4 bases of the junction unmatched. The CDR3 totals 14 residues. The TCR sequence derives from a human donor in good health. Sequencing was performed on T cells isolated from PBMCs. The chain combines TRBV12-5 with TRBJ2-3; TRBD1 aligns across 9 bases. The CDR3 here is CASGLTTGGYTQYF. Written as DNA, the CDR3 is TGTGCTAGTGGTTTGACCACAGGGGGCTATACGCAGTATTTT.